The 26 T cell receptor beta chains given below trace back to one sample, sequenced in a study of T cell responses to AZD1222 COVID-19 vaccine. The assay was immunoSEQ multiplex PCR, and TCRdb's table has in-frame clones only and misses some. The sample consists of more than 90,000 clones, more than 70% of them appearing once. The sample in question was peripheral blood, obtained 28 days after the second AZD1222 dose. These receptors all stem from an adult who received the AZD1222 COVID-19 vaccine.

The CDR3 DNA follows: TGTGCCAGCAGCTTCGGGGGTTCCTACAATGAGCAGTTCTTC. This encodes CASSFGGSYNEQFF. The chain uses TRBV11-3 and TRBJ2-1; D is possibly TRBD2 (6 bases). Germline CDR1 is SGHNT and CDR2 is YENEEA. This CDR3 has 14 amino acids. V dropped 3 bases and J dropped 1 base, with 7 bases sitting between them.

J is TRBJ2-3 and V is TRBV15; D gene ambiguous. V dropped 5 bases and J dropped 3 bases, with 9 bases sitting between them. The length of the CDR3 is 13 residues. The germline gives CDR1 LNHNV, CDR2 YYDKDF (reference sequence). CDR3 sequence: CATSHIRTDTQYF. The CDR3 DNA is TGTGCCACCAGCCACATTAGGACAGATACGCAGTATTTT. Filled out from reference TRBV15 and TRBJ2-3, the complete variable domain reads DAMVIQNPRYQVTQFGKPVTLSCSQTLNHNVMYWYQQKSSQAPKLLFHYYDKDFNNEADTPDNFQSRRPNTSFCFLDIRSPGLGDTAMYLCATSHIRTDTQYFGPGTRLTVL.

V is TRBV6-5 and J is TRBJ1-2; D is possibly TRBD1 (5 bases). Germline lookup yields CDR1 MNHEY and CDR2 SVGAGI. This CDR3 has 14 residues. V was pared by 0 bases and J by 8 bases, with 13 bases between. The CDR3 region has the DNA TGTGCCAGCAGTTACTCGCAGGGAATGGGCGGCTACACCTTC. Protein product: CASSYSQGMGGYTF.

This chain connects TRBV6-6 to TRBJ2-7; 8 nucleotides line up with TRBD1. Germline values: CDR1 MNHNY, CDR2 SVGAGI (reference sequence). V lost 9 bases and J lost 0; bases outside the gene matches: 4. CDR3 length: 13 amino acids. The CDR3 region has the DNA TGTGCCAGTACCACAGGGGGCTCCTACGAGCAGTACTTC. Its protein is CASTTGGSYEQYF.

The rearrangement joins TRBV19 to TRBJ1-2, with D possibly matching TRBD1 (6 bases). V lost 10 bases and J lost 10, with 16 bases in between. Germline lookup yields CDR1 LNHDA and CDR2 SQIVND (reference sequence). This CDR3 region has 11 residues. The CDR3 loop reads CATKTGPVYTF. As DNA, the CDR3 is TGTGCCACCAAGACAGGCCCCGTCTACACCTTC.

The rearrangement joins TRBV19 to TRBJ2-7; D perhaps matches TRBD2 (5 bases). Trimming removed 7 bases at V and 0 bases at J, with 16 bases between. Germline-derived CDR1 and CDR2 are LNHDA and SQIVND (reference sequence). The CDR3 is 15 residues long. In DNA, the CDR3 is TGTGCCAGTACCCGCAGTCTCACTAGCTCCTACGAGCAGTACTTC. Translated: CASTRSLTSSYEQYF.

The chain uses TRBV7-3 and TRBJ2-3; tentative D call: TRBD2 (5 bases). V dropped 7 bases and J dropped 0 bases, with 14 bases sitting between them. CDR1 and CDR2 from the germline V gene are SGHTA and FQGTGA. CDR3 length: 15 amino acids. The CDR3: CASIQNPGSTDTQYF. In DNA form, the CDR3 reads TGTGCCAGCATCCAAAACCCGGGGAGCACAGATACGCAGTATTTT.

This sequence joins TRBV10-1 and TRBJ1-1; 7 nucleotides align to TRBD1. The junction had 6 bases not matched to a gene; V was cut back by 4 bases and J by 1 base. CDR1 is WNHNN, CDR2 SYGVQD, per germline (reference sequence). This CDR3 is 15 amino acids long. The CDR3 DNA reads TGCGCCAGCAGTGGGACAGGAAGCGGGAACACTGAAGCTTTCTTT. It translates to CASSGTGSGNTEAFF.

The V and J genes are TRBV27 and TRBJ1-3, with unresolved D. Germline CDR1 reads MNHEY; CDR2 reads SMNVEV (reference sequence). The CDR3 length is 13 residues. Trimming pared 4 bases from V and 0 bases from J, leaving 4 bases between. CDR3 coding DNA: TGTGCCAGCAGTTCCGGCTCTGGAAACACCATATATTTT. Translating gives CASSSGSGNTIYF.

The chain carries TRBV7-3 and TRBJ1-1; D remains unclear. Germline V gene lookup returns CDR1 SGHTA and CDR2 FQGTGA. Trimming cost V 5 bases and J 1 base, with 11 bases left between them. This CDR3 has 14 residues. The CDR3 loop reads CASSPSKGNTEAFF. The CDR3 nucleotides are TGTGCCAGCAGCCCGTCCAAAGGGAACACTGAAGCTTTCTTT.

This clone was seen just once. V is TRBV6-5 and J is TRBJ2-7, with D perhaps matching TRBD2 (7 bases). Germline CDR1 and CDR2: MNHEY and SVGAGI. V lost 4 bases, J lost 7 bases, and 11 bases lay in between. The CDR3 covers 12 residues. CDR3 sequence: CASSLQGGEQYF. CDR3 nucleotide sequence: TGTGCCAGCAGTTTACAGGGAGGGGAGCAGTACTTC.

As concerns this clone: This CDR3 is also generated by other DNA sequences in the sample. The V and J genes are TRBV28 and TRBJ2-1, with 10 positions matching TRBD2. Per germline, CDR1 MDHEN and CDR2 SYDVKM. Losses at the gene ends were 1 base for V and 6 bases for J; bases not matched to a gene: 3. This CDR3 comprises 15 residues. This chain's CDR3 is CASSLLAGGRNEQFF. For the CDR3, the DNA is TGTGCCAGCAGTTTATTAGCGGGGGGTCGCAATGAGCAGTTCTTC.

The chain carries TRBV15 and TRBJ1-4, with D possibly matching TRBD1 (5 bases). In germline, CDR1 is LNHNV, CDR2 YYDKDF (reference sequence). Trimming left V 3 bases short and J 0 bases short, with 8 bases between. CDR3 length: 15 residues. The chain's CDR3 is CATSRTEATNEKLFF. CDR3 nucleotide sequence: TGTGCCACCAGCAGGACAGAAGCAACTAATGAAAAACTGTTTTTT.

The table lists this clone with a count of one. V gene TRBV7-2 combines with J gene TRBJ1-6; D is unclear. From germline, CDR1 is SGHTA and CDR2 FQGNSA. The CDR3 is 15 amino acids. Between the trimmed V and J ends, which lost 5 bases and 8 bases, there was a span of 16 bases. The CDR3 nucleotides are TGTGCCAGCAGCCCGGGTTGGCAGACATATTCACCCCTCCACTTT. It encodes CASSPGWQTYSPLHF.

In nucleotides, the CDR3 is TGTGCCACCAGCACGGACAGGGCAGAAAAACTGTTTTTT. Its protein is CATSTDRAEKLFF. The gene calls are TRBV15 and TRBJ1-4, with 8 bases that match TRBD1. Trimming took 4 bases from V and 8 from J; bases not matched to a gene: 3. The CDR3 spans 13 residues. Germline values: CDR1 LNHNV, CDR2 YYDKDF (reference sequence). Complete variable domain (other parts from reference TRBV15 and TRBJ1-4): DAMVIQNPRYQVTQFGKPVTLSCSQTLNHNVMYWYQQKSSQAPKLLFHYYDKDFNNEADTPDNFQSRRPNTSFCFLDIRSPGLGDTAMYLCATSTDRAEKLFFGSGTQLSVL.

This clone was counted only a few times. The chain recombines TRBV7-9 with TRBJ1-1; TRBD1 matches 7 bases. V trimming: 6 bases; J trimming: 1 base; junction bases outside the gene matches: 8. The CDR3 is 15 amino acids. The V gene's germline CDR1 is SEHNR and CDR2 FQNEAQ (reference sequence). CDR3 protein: CASSFTGAQNTEAFF. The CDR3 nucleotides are TGTGCCAGCAGTTTTACAGGGGCGCAGAACACTGAAGCTTTCTTT.

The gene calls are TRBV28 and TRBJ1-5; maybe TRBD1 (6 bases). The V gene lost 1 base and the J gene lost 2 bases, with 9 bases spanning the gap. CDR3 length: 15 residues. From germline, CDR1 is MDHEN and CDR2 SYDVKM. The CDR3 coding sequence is TGTGCCAGCAGTTTATTCAGGGGTGGCAATCAGCCCCAGCATTTT. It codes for CASSLFRGGNQPQHF.

The CDR3 loop reads CAWGQSFNQPQHF. DNA of the CDR3: TGTGCCTGGGGACAGAGCTTCAATCAGCCCCAGCATTTT. V gene TRBV30 combines with J gene TRBJ1-5; D is perhaps TRBD1 (6 bases). This CDR3 is 13 amino acids long. Germline V CDR1 and CDR2: GTSNPN, SVGIG (reference sequence). Deletions cut 5 bases from V and 3 bases from J, with 11 bases between.

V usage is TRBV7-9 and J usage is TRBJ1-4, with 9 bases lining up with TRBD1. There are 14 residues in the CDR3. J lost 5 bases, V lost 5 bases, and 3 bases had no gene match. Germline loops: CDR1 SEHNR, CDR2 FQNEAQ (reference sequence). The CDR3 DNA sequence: TGTGCCAGCAGCCCCGGGACAGGGAATGAAAAACTGTTTTTT. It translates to CASSPGTGNEKLFF.

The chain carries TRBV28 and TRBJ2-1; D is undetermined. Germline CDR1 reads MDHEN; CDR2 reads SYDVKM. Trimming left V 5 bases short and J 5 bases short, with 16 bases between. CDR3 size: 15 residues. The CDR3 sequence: CASSTIDSTDNEQFF. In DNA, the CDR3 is TGTGCCAGCAGTACCATCGACTCCACCGACAATGAGCAGTTCTTC.

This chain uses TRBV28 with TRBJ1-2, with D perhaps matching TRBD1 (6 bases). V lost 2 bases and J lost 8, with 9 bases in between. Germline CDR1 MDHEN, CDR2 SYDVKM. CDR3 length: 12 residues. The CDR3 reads CASSLTGFGYTF. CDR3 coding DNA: TGTGCCAGCAGTTTAACAGGGTTCGGCTACACCTTC.

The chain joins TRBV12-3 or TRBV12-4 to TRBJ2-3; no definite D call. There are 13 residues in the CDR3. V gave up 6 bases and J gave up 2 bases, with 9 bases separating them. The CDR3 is CASRASATDTQYF. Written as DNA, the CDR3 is TGTGCCAGCAGGGCTAGTGCCACAGATACGCAGTATTTT.

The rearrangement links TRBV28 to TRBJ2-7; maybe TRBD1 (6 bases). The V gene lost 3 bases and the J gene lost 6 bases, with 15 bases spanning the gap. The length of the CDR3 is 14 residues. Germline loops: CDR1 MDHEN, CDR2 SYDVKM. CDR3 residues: CASSFIQGPLEQYF. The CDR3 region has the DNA TGTGCCAGCAGTTTTATACAGGGACCACTCGAGCAGTACTTC.

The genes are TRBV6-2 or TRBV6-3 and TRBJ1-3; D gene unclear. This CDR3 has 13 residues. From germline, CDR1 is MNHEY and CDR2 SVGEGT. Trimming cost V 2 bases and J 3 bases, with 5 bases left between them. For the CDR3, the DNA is TGTGCCAGCAGTTACGACCTTGGAAACACCATATATTTT. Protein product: CASSYDLGNTIYF.

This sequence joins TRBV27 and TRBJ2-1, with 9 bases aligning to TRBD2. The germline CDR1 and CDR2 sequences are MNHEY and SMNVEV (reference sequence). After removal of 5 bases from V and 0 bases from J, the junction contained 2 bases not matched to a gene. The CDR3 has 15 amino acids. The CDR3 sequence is CASSRAGGSYNEQFF. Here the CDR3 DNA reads TGTGCCAGCAGTAGAGCGGGAGGCTCCTACAATGAGCAGTTCTTC.

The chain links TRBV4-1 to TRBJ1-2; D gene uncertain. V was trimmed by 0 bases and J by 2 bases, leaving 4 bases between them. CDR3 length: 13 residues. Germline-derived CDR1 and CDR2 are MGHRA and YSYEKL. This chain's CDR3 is CASSQDGNYGYTF. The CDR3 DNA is TGCGCCAGCAGCCAAGACGGAAACTATGGCTACACCTTC.